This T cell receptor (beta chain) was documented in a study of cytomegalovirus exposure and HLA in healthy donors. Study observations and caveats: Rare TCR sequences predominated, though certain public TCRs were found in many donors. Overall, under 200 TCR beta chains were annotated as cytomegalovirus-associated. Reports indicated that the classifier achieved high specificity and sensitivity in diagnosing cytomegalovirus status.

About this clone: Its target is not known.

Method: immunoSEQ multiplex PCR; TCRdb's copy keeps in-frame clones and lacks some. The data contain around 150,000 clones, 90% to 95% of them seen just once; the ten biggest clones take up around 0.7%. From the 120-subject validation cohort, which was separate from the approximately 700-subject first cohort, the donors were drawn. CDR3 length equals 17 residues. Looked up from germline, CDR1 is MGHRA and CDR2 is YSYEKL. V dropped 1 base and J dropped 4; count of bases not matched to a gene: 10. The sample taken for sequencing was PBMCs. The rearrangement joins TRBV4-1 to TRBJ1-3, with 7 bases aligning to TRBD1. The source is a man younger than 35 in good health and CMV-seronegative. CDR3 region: CASSQGRQGTVGNTIYF. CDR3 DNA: TGCGCCAGCAGCCAAGGGAGACAGGGAACCGTGGGAAACACCATATATTTT.